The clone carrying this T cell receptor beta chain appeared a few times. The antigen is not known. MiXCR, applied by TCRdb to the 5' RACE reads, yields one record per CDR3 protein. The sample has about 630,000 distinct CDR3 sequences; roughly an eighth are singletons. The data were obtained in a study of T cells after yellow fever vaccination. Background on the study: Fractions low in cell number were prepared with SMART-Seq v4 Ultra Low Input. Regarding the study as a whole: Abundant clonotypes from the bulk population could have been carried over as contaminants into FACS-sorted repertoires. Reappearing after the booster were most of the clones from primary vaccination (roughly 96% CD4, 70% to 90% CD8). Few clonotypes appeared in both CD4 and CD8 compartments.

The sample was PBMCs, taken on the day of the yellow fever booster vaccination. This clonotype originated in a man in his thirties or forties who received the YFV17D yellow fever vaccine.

Here the CDR3 reads CASSYRGPGYEQYF. As DNA, the CDR3 is TGTGCCAGCAGTTACAGAGGGCCGGGGTACGAGCAGTACTTC. The chain employs TRBV6-2 or TRBV6-3 and TRBJ2-7; maybe TRBD2 (5 bases). The V gene's germline CDR1 is MNHEY and CDR2 SVGEGT. CDR3 size: 14 residues. Trimming pared 2 bases from V and 4 bases from J, leaving 12 bases between.